Each of the 30 T cell receptor beta chains below was sequenced from the same sample in a study of blood T cell repertoires in COVID-19. This table comes from immunoSEQ multiplex PCR, and its TCRdb copy is limited to in-frame clones, with some not included. The table records about 210,000 clones, about 88% of them present only once. Sequenced material: peripheral blood. These receptor sequences come from a man aged 35-49 years with acute or convalescent COVID-19.

This clone was recorded once. This chain links TRBV28 with TRBJ2-7; maybe TRBD1 (7 bases). The CDR3 contains 13 residues. The germline V and J ends were trimmed by 6 bases and 8 bases, with 17 bases remaining between them. Germline values: CDR1 MDHEN, CDR2 SYDVKM. The CDR3 sequence: CASSRRGTDQQYF. The CDR3 DNA follows: TGTGCCAGCAGCCGCCGGGGGACAGATCAGCAGTACTTC.

The count of this clone is one. The sample contains more than one DNA sequence encoding this CDR3. The chain uses TRBV18 and TRBJ1-5; no reliable D call. Germline CDR1 and CDR2: KGHSH and LQKENI. Trimming left V 5 bases short and J 5 bases short, with 10 bases between. The CDR3 consists of 13 residues. CDR3 protein: CASSTSGDQPQHF. DNA of the CDR3: TGTGCCAGCTCAACGTCGGGAGATCAGCCCCAGCATTTT.

This clone was detected a few times. V is TRBV12-3 or TRBV12-4 and J is TRBJ2-1; D is perhaps TRBD2 (5 bases). Trimming took off 3 bases at V and 10 bases at J, with 7 bases between the two ends. The CDR3 totals 11 residues. For the CDR3, the DNA is TGTGCCAGCAGTTTCGGCGGGGAGCAGTTCTTC. Translated: CASSFGGEQFF.

This clone showed up just once. This chain links TRBV7-8 with TRBJ2-7; D unclear. The CDR3 totals 16 residues. Germline V lookup: CDR1 SGHVS, CDR2 FQNEAQ. Trimming removed 0 bases from V and 2 bases from J, with 14 bases in between. The CDR3 coding sequence is TGTGCCAGCAGCTTAGCGGCGATGGCTGGGCCCTACGAGCAGTACTTC. It specifies CASSLAAMAGPYEQYF.

For the CDR3, the DNA is TGTGCCAGCAGGGGTGCGGGGACAGGGAGCAACACTGAAGCTTTCTTT. Its translation: CASRGAGTGSNTEAFF. V is TRBV7-6 and J is TRBJ1-1; 9 bases agree with TRBD1. The CDR3 totals 16 residues. Germline V CDR1 and CDR2: SGHVS, FNYEAQ. The V segment lost 6 bases and the J segment 2 bases; nucleotides outside the gene matches: 10.

This chain links TRBV28 with TRBJ2-1; TRBD2 matches 7 bases. The CDR3 covers 17 residues. The trim removed 2 bases at V and 8 bases at J, leaving 15 bases unmatched. Germline V CDR1 and CDR2: MDHEN, SYDVKM. CDR3 DNA: TGTGCCAGCAGTTTAGGGCCCCCCAGCGGGGTACGGGATGAGCAGTTCTTC. It is translated as CASSLGPPSGVRDEQFF.

The chain uses TRBV5-1 and TRBJ2-5; D might be TRBD1 (5 bases). The germline CDR1 and CDR2 sequences are SGHRS and YFSETQ. This CDR3 is built from 16 residues. V gave up 0 bases and J gave up 3 bases, with 15 bases separating them. Here the CDR3 DNA reads TGCGCCAGCAGCTTGGGGGCCAGGACATGGGAAGAGACCCAGTACTTC. Translating it yields CASSLGARTWEETQYF. The entire variable domain, with the rest obtained from reference TRBV5-1 and TRBJ2-5, is as follows: KAGVTQTPRYLIKTRGQQVTLSCSPISGHRSVSWYQQTPGQGLQFLFEYFSETQRNKGNFPGRFSGRQFSNSRSEMNVSTLELGDSALYLCASSLGARTWEETQYFGPGTRLLVL.

The V and J genes are TRBV4-1 and TRBJ1-2; possibly TRBD1 for D (5 bases). This CDR3 spans 16 amino acids. Trimming pared 4 bases from V and 3 bases from J, leaving 18 bases between. Germline CDR1 is MGHRA and CDR2 is YSYEKL. The CDR3 DNA is TGCGCCAGCAGCCCGAGGACACACCCAGAGGACTATGGCTACACCTTC. This codes for CASSPRTHPEDYGYTF.

V is TRBV5-1 and J is TRBJ2-2; the D gene is possibly TRBD1 (5 bases). V was trimmed by 2 bases and J by 8 bases, leaving 10 bases between them. This CDR3 spans 13 amino acids. CDR1 is SGHRS and CDR2 is YFSETQ in the germline V gene. The CDR3 is CASSLQVGGELFF. The CDR3 DNA sequence: TGCGCCAGCAGCTTACAGGTTGGGGGGGAGCTGTTTTTT.

The chain recombines TRBV19 with TRBJ2-7, with 8 bases fitting TRBD1. After removal of 3 bases from V and 6 bases from J, the junction contained 1 base not matched to a gene. This CDR3 spans 12 amino acids. CDR1 and CDR2 (germline): LNHDA, SQIVND (reference sequence). DNA of the CDR3: TGTGCCAGTAGTATGGACAGGGTCGAGCAGTACTTC. Residues: CASSMDRVEQYF.

This clone was found once. V gene TRBV3-1 (or the pseudogene TRBV3-2) combines with J gene TRBJ2-7; 8 positions match TRBD2. The V gene's germline CDR1 is LGHDT and CDR2 YNNKEL (reference sequence). The trim removed 0 bases at V and 2 bases at J, leaving 3 bases unmatched. The CDR3 loop spans 15 amino acids. CDR3 bases: TGTGCCAGCAGCCAAGATGGGCGGGGGGCCTACGAGCAGTACTTC. This encodes CASSQDGRGAYEQYF.

This chain uses TRBV7-8 with TRBJ2-3; D is unclear. Trimming took off 3 bases at V and 6 bases at J, with 13 bases between the two ends. Germline V gene data show CDR1 as SGHVS and CDR2 as FQNEAQ. The CDR3 totals 14 residues. Written as DNA, the CDR3 is TGTGCCAGCAGCTTCCGACGCGCCGGGGATACGCAGTATTTT. It is translated as CASSFRRAGDTQYF.

The chain combines TRBV19 with TRBJ2-2; D is uncertain. The CDR3 has 12 amino acids. Germline V lookup: CDR1 LNHDA, CDR2 SQIVND (reference sequence). The ends were cut back, 3 bases at V and 8 bases at J, with 7 bases in the middle. The CDR3 DNA sequence: TGTGCCAGTAGTATTGAGACTGGGGAGCTGTTTTTT. Its translation is CASSIETGELFF. Full variable domain (rest looked up from reference TRBV19 and TRBJ2-2): DGGITQSPKYLFRKEGQNVTLSCEQNLNHDAMYWYRQDPGQGLRLIYYSQIVNDFQKGDIAEGYSVSREKKESFPLTVTSAQKNPTAFYLCASSIETGELFFGEGSRLTVL.

The DNA for the CDR3 is TGTGCCAGTAGTATCGCTAGCGGGGACTACAATGAGCAGTTCTTC. Residues: CASSIASGDYNEQFF. The V call is TRBV19, the J call TRBJ2-1; 9 nucleotides line up with TRBD2. Germline CDR1 LNHDA, CDR2 SQIVND (reference sequence). The V and J ends lost 3 bases and 3 bases, in that order; junction bases with no gene match: 3. The CDR3 length is 15 residues.

This rearrangement joins TRBV18 to TRBJ2-3; 9 bases are shared with TRBD2. CDR3 length equals 15 residues. V was pared by 5 bases and J by 5 bases, with 8 bases of the junction left unmatched. The V gene's germline CDR1 is KGHSH and CDR2 LQKENI. CDR3 nucleotides: TGTGCCAGCTCAACCTATGCGGGGGGGGAAGATACGCAGTATTTT. Translating gives CASSTYAGGEDTQYF.

Turning to this clone: Other DNA variants within this sample encode the same CDR3. The chain recombines TRBV6-5 with TRBJ2-7, with 7 bases fitting TRBD1. The CDR3 length is 13 residues. Unmatched junction bases numbered 0, after V lost 0 bases and J lost 4 bases. The V gene's germline CDR1 is MNHEY and CDR2 SVGAGI. The CDR3 loop reads CASSYSTGYEQYF. The CDR3 coding sequence is TGTGCCAGCAGTTACTCGACAGGGTACGAGCAGTACTTC.

V and J are TRBV7-9 and TRBJ1-6; 7 nucleotides match TRBD1. Trimming took 3 bases from V and 8 from J; bases not matched to a gene: 7. This CDR3 has 15 amino acids. Per germline, CDR1 SEHNR and CDR2 FQNEAQ (reference sequence). CDR3 amino acids: CASSLRQGGDSPLHF. The CDR3 DNA follows: TGTGCCAGCAGCTTGAGACAGGGAGGAGATTCACCCCTCCACTTT. The full variable domain, completed using reference TRBV7-9 and TRBJ1-6, is DTGVSQNPRHKITKRGQNVTFRCDPISEHNRLYWYRQTLGQGPEFLTYFQNEAQLEKSRLLSDRFSAERPKGSFSTLEIQRTEQGDSAMYLCASSLRQGGDSPLHFGNGTRLTVT.

In its sample, this clone was seen once. V usage is TRBV6-5 and J usage is TRBJ1-5; TRBD1 aligns across 9 bases. Per the germline V gene, CDR1 is MNHEY and CDR2 is SVGAGI. The CDR3 spans 14 residues. V lost 6 bases, J lost 4 bases, and 4 bases stayed unmatched. The CDR3 sequence is CASSRQGDNQPQHF. CDR3 in DNA: TGTGCCAGCAGCAGACAGGGGGATAATCAGCCCCAGCATTTT.

This rearrangement joins TRBV3-1 (or the pseudogene TRBV3-2) to TRBJ2-3; 7 bases are shared with TRBD2. V trimming: 4 bases; J trimming: 5 bases; junction bases outside the gene matches: 9. Germline CDR1 reads LGHDT; CDR2 reads YNNKEL (reference sequence). The CDR3 loop spans 15 amino acids. The CDR3, as DNA: TGTGCCAGCAGCCCTCGGACTAGTAAAGGAGATACGCAGTATTTT. Translated, it gives CASSPRTSKGDTQYF.

This clone was counted a single time. The genes are TRBV7-2 and TRBJ1-2; possibly TRBD1 for D (5 bases). Germline V lookup: CDR1 SGHTA, CDR2 FQGNSA. The V gene lost 7 bases and the J gene lost 0 bases, with 18 bases spanning the gap. The CDR3 contains 16 residues. The CDR3 DNA is TGTGCCAGCATGAAACAGGCTATTAATTCTAACTATGGCTACACCTTC. This gives the protein CASMKQAINSNYGYTF.

CDR3 protein: CASSLTYGLQETQYF. The CDR3 coding sequence is TGTGCCAGCAGCTTAACCTATGGACTACAAGAGACCCAGTACTTC. The chain carries TRBV7-3 and TRBJ2-5; D perhaps matches TRBD2 (6 bases). Trimming removed 0 bases at V and 2 bases at J, with 10 bases between. Germline V gene sequence: CDR1 SGHTA, CDR2 FQGTGA. This CDR3 has 15 residues.

The chain is built from TRBV18 and TRBJ1-1; a weak D match, TRBD1 (5 bases). The CDR3 sequence is 13 residues long. The germline V gene has CDR1 KGHSH and CDR2 LQKENI. Trimming removed 3 bases at V and 1 base at J, with 6 bases between. CDR3 bases: TGTGCCAGCTCACCGACAGCGAACACTGAAGCTTTCTTT. Translation gives CASSPTANTEAFF.

The chain combines TRBV24-1 with TRBJ1-1; 9 bases map to TRBD1. Germline assignment: CDR1 KGHDR and CDR2 SFDVKD. This CDR3 region has 15 residues. The trim removed 4 bases at V and 2 bases at J, leaving 4 bases unmatched. The CDR3: CATSDPGQGNTEAFF. In DNA, the CDR3 is TGTGCCACCAGTGACCCGGGACAGGGTAACACTGAAGCTTTCTTT.

This clone was picked up one time. The rearrangement uses TRBV18 and TRBJ1-1; TRBD1 matches 9 bases. Germline CDR1 KGHSH, CDR2 LQKENI. V shed 6 bases, J shed 10 bases, and the junction held 12 bases outside the gene matches. This CDR3 has 14 amino acids. CDR3 sequence: CASSPTGGAGGAFF. In nucleotides, the CDR3 is TGTGCCAGCTCCCCAACAGGGGGCGCAGGGGGAGCTTTCTTT.

The chain joins TRBV28 to TRBJ2-1; 9 nucleotides line up with TRBD1. CDR3 length: 14 amino acids. Germline CDR1 and CDR2: MDHEN and SYDVKM. J lost 9 bases, V lost 5 bases, and 8 bases had no gene match. The CDR3 DNA reads as TGTGCCAGCAGTCCGGGACAGGGCCTCGGTGAGCAGTTCTTC. Encoded protein: CASSPGQGLGEQFF.

CDR3 region: CASSLSLGQNTEAFF. The CDR3 nucleotides are TGTGCCAGCAGCTTGTCACTGGGGCAGAACACTGAAGCTTTCTTT. The V gene is TRBV5-5, the J gene TRBJ1-1; the D gene is possibly TRBD1 (5 bases). V lost 1 base to trimming and J lost 1 base, with 11 bases between them. Germline CDR1 SGHKS, CDR2 YYEKEE (reference sequence). The CDR3 runs to 15 residues.

The rearrangement links TRBV18 to TRBJ1-3; 7 positions match TRBD1. The V gene's germline CDR1 is KGHSH and CDR2 LQKENI. This CDR3 is built from 15 residues. V lost 6 bases, J lost 4 bases, and 9 bases stayed unmatched. In DNA form, the CDR3 reads TGTGCCAGCTCCCTTGACAGGGCCGAAGGAAACACCATATATTTT. Its protein is CASSLDRAEGNTIYF. The variable domain in full, completed from reference TRBV18 and TRBJ1-3, reads NAGVMQNPRHLVRRRGQEARLRCSPMKGHSHVYWYRQLPEEGLKFMVYLQKENIIDESGMPKERFSAEFPKEGPSILRIQQVVRGDSAAYFCASSLDRAEGNTIYFGEGSWLTVV.

V gene TRBV30 combines with J gene TRBJ1-5; D is possibly TRBD1 (6 bases). The V gene lost 3 bases and the J gene lost 0 bases, with 12 bases spanning the gap. The germline V gene encodes CDR1 GTSNPN and CDR2 SVGIG (reference sequence). The CDR3 is 15 residues long. The CDR3 DNA reads as TGTGCCTGGAGGTCGGACAGCAATAGCAATCAGCCCCAGCATTTT. It encodes CAWRSDSNSNQPQHF.

A single count supports this clone. The CDR3: CASSEDRFYGYTF. The CDR3 region has the DNA TGTGCCAGCAGTGAGGACAGGTTTTATGGCTACACCTTC. This chain connects TRBV2 to TRBJ1-2, with 7 positions matching TRBD1. Per germline, CDR1 SNHLY and CDR2 FYNNEI. V lost 3 bases, J lost 5 bases, and 3 bases stayed unmatched. CDR3 length equals 13 residues. Looking up the rest from reference TRBV2 and TRBJ1-2 gives the full variable domain: EPEVTQTPSHQVTQMGQEVILRCVPISNHLYFYWYRQILGQKVEFLVSFYNNEISEKSEIFDDQFSVERPDGSNFTLKIRSTKLEDSAMYFCASSEDRFYGYTFGSGTRLTVV.

The V call is TRBV2, the J call TRBJ2-3, with 12 positions matching TRBD1. Germline V gene data show CDR1 as SNHLY and CDR2 as FYNNEI. The CDR3 spans 16 residues. Trimming took 6 bases from V and 3 from J; bases not matched to a gene: 7. CDR3 DNA sequence: TGTGCCAGCAGATCCGGGACAGGGGGCGCGACAGATACGCAGTATTTT. This sequence encodes CASRSGTGGATDTQYF.